What follows are 30 T cell receptor beta chains derived from one specimen sequenced in a study of a mutant IDH1 vaccine in newly diagnosed glioma. For these TCRs, the target antigens are not known. Time point of the sample: week 5, during vaccination. Vaccinated patients received 300 ug of mutant IDH1 20-mer peptide per dose, with topical imiquimod. Clones were read by immunoSEQ multiplex PCR, and TCRdb kept only the in-frame ones, dropping some. The sample has roughly 34,000 clones; around 81% are singletons. The material sequenced was PBMCs, taken from a glioma patient whose treatment included an IDH1 peptide vaccine. The receptors originated from a man over 45 with glioma.

This clone was seen only once. The chain joins TRBV5-4 to TRBJ2-1, with 9 bases identical to TRBD2. Germline CDR1 and CDR2: SGHNT and YYREEE (reference sequence). This CDR3 is 14 amino acids long. With V trimmed by 6 bases and J by 8 bases, 9 bases remained unmatched. The CDR3 spells CASTPWASGDEQFF. CDR3 DNA sequence: TGTGCCAGCACTCCCTGGGCTAGCGGGGATGAGCAGTTCTTC.

The chain joins TRBV7-9 to TRBJ1-4; D is ambiguous. In germline, CDR1 is SEHNR, CDR2 FQNEAQ (reference sequence). The CDR3 loop spans 13 amino acids. V lost 1 base to trimming and J lost 12 bases, with 12 bases between them. The chain's CDR3 is CASSLEGQIQLFF. The DNA for the CDR3 is TGTGCCAGCAGCTTAGAGGGTCAGATCCAACTGTTTTTT. The full variable domain, rest sourced from reference TRBV7-9 and TRBJ1-4, is DTGVSQNPRHKITKRGQNVTFRCDPISEHNRLYWYRQTLGQGPEFLTYFQNEAQLEKSRLLSDRFSAERPKGSFSTLEIQRTEQGDSAMYLCASSLEGQIQLFFGSGTQLSVL.

The chain employs TRBV7-2 and TRBJ2-1, with 7 bases lining up with TRBD1. Germline lookup yields CDR1 SGHTA and CDR2 FQGNSA. This CDR3 region has 15 residues. V lost 5 bases and J lost 6; bases outside the gene matches: 10. The CDR3 protein is CASSPGTVIVNEQFF. DNA for the CDR3: TGTGCCAGCAGCCCCGGGACAGTGATTGTCAATGAGCAGTTCTTC.

V is TRBV6-6 and J is TRBJ1-2, with 7 bases lining up with TRBD1. Germline-derived CDR1 and CDR2 are MNHNY and SVGAGI (reference sequence). The CDR3 has 14 residues. V shed 0 bases and J 4 bases; nucleotides not matched to a gene: 2. The DNA of the CDR3 is TGTGCCAGCAGTTACTCGGCAGGGGGCTATGGCTACACCTTC. Its protein product is CASSYSAGGYGYTF.

This rearrangement joins TRBV7-8 to TRBJ1-1; possible D gene TRBD1, 5 bases. This CDR3 is 14 amino acids long. V was cut by 5 bases and J by 0 bases, with 10 bases left in between. Germline-derived CDR1 and CDR2 are SGHVS and FQNEAQ. The CDR3 sequence is CASSLTDMNTEAFF. The CDR3 bases are TGTGCCAGCAGCCTGACAGACATGAACACTGAAGCTTTCTTT.

This clone has just one count. The chain is built from TRBV4-3 and TRBJ2-5; no firm D call. The V gene's germline CDR1 is LGHNA and CDR2 YSLEER. CDR3 length: 12 amino acids. V was cut by 0 bases and J by 8 bases, with 7 bases left in between. The CDR3 here is CASSQDRNTQYF. For the CDR3, the DNA is TGCGCCAGCAGCCAAGATCGGAACACCCAGTACTTC.

V gene TRBV10-3 combines with J gene TRBJ1-2; D gene unclear. This CDR3 is 11 amino acids long. Trimming took off 8 bases at V and 6 bases at J, with 10 bases between the two ends. Germline CDR1 reads ENHRY; CDR2 reads SYGVKD. CDR3 nucleotide sequence: TGTGCCATCCCCTCCCAGCATGGCTACACCTTC. Translation gives CAIPSQHGYTF.

The chain recombines TRBV6-6 with TRBJ2-2, with TRBD1 matching 8 bases. J lost 6 bases, V lost 6 bases, and 9 bases had no gene match. The CDR3 length is 15 residues. Germline V gene lookup returns CDR1 MNHNY and CDR2 SVGAGI (reference sequence). CDR3 sequence reads: CASRVTTGESGELFF. The CDR3 coding sequence is TGTGCCAGCAGGGTTACGACAGGGGAGTCCGGGGAGCTGTTTTTT.

The CDR3 coding sequence is TGCGCCAGCAGTTCGGGACAGGGAATAGAGCAGTTCTTC. Its translation is CASSSGQGIEQFF. The chain carries TRBV5-1 and TRBJ2-1; 9 bases are a match to TRBD1. The V and J ends lost 5 bases and 10 bases, in that order; junction bases with no gene match: 7. Germline CDR1 is SGHRS and CDR2 is YFSETQ. This CDR3 is 13 amino acids long. The whole variable domain, filled in from reference TRBV5-1 and TRBJ2-1, reads KAGVTQTPRYLIKTRGQQVTLSCSPISGHRSVSWYQQTPGQGLQFLFEYFSETQRNKGNFPGRFSGRQFSNSRSEMNVSTLELGDSALYLCASSSGQGIEQFFGPGTRLTVL.

This clone was recorded a few times. V usage is TRBV5-1 and J usage is TRBJ2-7, with D perhaps assigned TRBD1 or TRBD2 (5 bases each). Germline values: CDR1 SGHRS, CDR2 YFSETQ. V lost 0 bases and J 6 bases, leaving 16 bases between the germline ends. The CDR3 totals 15 residues. The CDR3, as DNA: TGCGCCAGCAGCTTGGGTGGGACGCCCGGCGGCGAGCAGTACTTC. This gives the protein CASSLGGTPGGEQYF.

The chain uses TRBV19 and TRBJ2-1; D is uncertain. CDR3 size: 13 residues. Germline V gene data show CDR1 as LNHDA and CDR2 as SQIVND (reference sequence). V was trimmed by 7 bases and J by 1 base, leaving 8 bases between them. The chain's CDR3 is CASKEQSYNEQFF. Here the CDR3 DNA reads TGTGCCAGTAAGGAACAATCCTACAATGAGCAGTTCTTC. The whole variable domain, filled in from reference TRBV19 and TRBJ2-1, reads DGGITQSPKYLFRKEGQNVTLSCEQNLNHDAMYWYRQDPGQGLRLIYYSQIVNDFQKGDIAEGYSVSREKKESFPLTVTSAQKNPTAFYLCASKEQSYNEQFFGPGTRLTVL.

This sequence joins TRBV6-1 and TRBJ1-6; 7 positions agree with TRBD1. CDR3 length: 15 amino acids. Germline CDR1 MNHNS, CDR2 SASEGT. V dropped 3 bases and J dropped 5; count of bases not matched to a gene: 4. CDR3 residues: CASSESGQNNSPLHF. The CDR3 bases are TGTGCCAGCAGTGAGTCGGGACAGAATAATTCACCCCTCCACTTT.

This clone is medium-sized (0.01 to 0.1%) in the sample. This rearrangement joins TRBV9 to TRBJ1-1; D gene ambiguous. There are 14 residues in the CDR3. The V end lost 0 bases, the J end lost 0 bases, and 6 bases lay between the germline ends. Germline values: CDR1 SGDLS, CDR2 YYNGEE. CDR3 sequence reads: CASSVGDLNTEAFF. CDR3 coding DNA: TGTGCCAGCAGCGTAGGGGATTTGAACACTGAAGCTTTCTTT.

This clone has only one observation. J is TRBJ2-3 and V is TRBV7-2; 16 nucleotides align to TRBD2. The length of the CDR3 is 18 residues. The V segment lost 6 bases and the J segment 4 bases; nucleotides outside the gene matches: 10. Germline lookup yields CDR1 SGHTA and CDR2 FQGNSA. The CDR3 here is CASRKAGTSGGAADTQYF. CDR3 sequence (DNA): TGTGCCAGCAGAAAGGCGGGGACTAGCGGGGGGGCTGCAGATACGCAGTATTTT.

V usage is TRBV7-2 and J usage is TRBJ2-7, with unresolved D. Trimming cost V 4 bases and J 2 bases, with 15 bases left between them. Germline lookup yields CDR1 SGHTA and CDR2 FQGNSA. There are 15 residues in the CDR3. The CDR3 DNA sequence: TGTGCCAGCAGCTCAGCCACCGACTCCCCCTACGAGCAGTACTTC. Amino acids: CASSSATDSPYEQYF.

The chain recombines TRBV10-3 with TRBJ1-1; 10 bases map to TRBD1. V was clipped by 2 bases and J by 5 bases; unmatched bases: 5. Germline CDR1 and CDR2: ENHRY and SYGVKD. The CDR3 has 15 residues. The CDR3 sequence: CAISETRTGGTEAFF. The CDR3 DNA sequence: TGTGCCATCAGTGAGACGAGGACAGGGGGGACTGAAGCTTTCTTT.

The genes are TRBV30 and TRBJ1-6; 9 nucleotides agree with TRBD1. The CDR3 runs to 15 residues. V lost 5 bases and J lost 0; bases outside the gene matches: 2. Germline V CDR1 and CDR2: GTSNPN, SVGIG (reference sequence). In DNA form, the CDR3 reads TGTGCCTGGGGGACAGGGAGCTCCTATAATTCACCCCTCCACTTT. Translation gives CAWGTGSSYNSPLHF.

This clone showed up just a few times. The V call is TRBV5-1, the J call TRBJ2-5; maybe TRBD2 (5 bases). Germline CDR1 is SGHRS and CDR2 is YFSETQ. The CDR3 runs 13 residues. Trimming took off 3 bases at V and 5 bases at J, with 11 bases between the two ends. The CDR3 DNA follows: TGCGCCAGCAGCTCGGAGGCGAAGGAGACCCAGTACTTC. This codes for CASSSEAKETQYF.

The chain has TRBV14 and TRBJ2-5; TRBD2 aligns across 11 bases. Germline CDR1 SGHDN, CDR2 FVKESK. The CDR3 loop spans 13 amino acids. Unmatched junction bases numbered 0, after V lost 8 bases and J lost 1 base. The CDR3 DNA reads as TGTGCCAGCGGACTAGCGGGCCAAGAGACCCAGTACTTC. Encoded protein: CASGLAGQETQYF.

The chain recombines TRBV25-1 with TRBJ1-1; D is unresolved. Germline CDR1 and CDR2: MGHDK and SYGVNS. Trimming took 6 bases from V and 4 from J, leaving 9 bases between them. This CDR3 has 12 residues. CDR3 protein: CASRSGGTEAFF. Here the CDR3 DNA reads TGTGCCAGCAGATCAGGAGGCACTGAAGCTTTCTTT.

The V gene is TRBV2, the J gene TRBJ1-1; a weak D match, TRBD1 (6 bases). Germline values: CDR1 SNHLY, CDR2 FYNNEI. The CDR3 is made up of 14 amino acids. Trimming pared 1 base from V and 11 bases from J, leaving 17 bases between. As DNA, the CDR3 is TGTGCCAGCAGTGAAGAGTGGAGGAAGGGGGTTGCTTTCTTT. It yields the protein CASSEEWRKGVAFF.

The chain uses TRBV7-9 and TRBJ1-4; 9 bases are shared with TRBD1. Losses at the gene ends were 5 bases for V and 2 bases for J; bases not matched to a gene: 12. Germline V gene lookup returns CDR1 SEHNR and CDR2 FQNEAQ (reference sequence). This CDR3 contains 18 residues. The CDR3 reads CASSPSGTGWGTNEKLFF. For the CDR3, the DNA is TGTGCCAGCAGCCCCTCCGGGACAGGGTGGGGGACTAATGAAAAACTGTTTTTT.

The rearrangement joins TRBV29-1 to TRBJ2-2; D not certain. Trimming pared 7 bases from V and 1 base from J, leaving 10 bases between. The CDR3 totals 13 residues. Germline values: CDR1 SQVTM, CDR2 ANQGSEA. CDR3 loop: CSATDENTGELFF. CDR3 coding DNA: TGCAGCGCTACGGACGAGAACACCGGGGAGCTGTTTTTT.

This clone appeared a few times. The CDR3 region is CASSGTGGEKLFF. CDR3 coding DNA: TGTGCCTCGTCCGGGACAGGGGGGGAAAAACTGTTTTTT. The V and J genes are TRBV30 and TRBJ1-4, with 11 bases fitting TRBD1. The trim removed 7 bases at V and 8 bases at J, leaving 6 bases unmatched. Germline values: CDR1 GTSNPN, CDR2 SVGIG (reference sequence). This CDR3 region has 13 residues.

The J gene is TRBJ2-5, the V gene TRBV2; 7 bases map to TRBD1. The J call may be wrong; the DNA end is better matched by TRBJ2-7. The CDR3 sequence is 13 residues long. The germline CDR1 and CDR2 sequences are SNHLY and FYNNEI. The CDR3 is CASKWDRAYEQYF. The DNA for the CDR3 is TGTGCCAGCAAGTGGGACAGAGCCTACGAGCAGTACTTC.

V and J are TRBV18 and TRBJ2-3; unclear D gene. V was trimmed by 6 bases and J by 0 bases, leaving 13 bases between them. CDR1 and CDR2 (germline): KGHSH, LQKENI. CDR3 length equals 15 residues. The CDR3 DNA reads as TGTGCCAGCTCCCTTCGGCCGAGTAGCACAGATACGCAGTATTTT. This gives the protein CASSLRPSSTDTQYF.

The rearrangement links TRBV9 to TRBJ2-7; D is unresolved. The CDR3 is 13 residues long. CDR1 and CDR2 from the germline V gene are SGDLS and YYNGEE. Trimming took 4 bases from V and 1 from J, leaving 9 bases between them. The DNA of the CDR3 is TGTGCCAGCAGCCCGGGTCAGTCCTACGAGCAGTACTTC. Protein product: CASSPGQSYEQYF. The whole variable domain, filled in from reference TRBV9 and TRBJ2-7, reads DSGVTQTPKHLITATGQRVTLRCSPRSGDLSVYWYQQSLDQGLQFLIQYYNGEERAKGNILERFSAQQFPDLHSELNLSSLELGDSALYFCASSPGQSYEQYFGPGTRLTVT.

The CDR3 is CATSRDHSPQHF. In DNA, the CDR3 is TGTGCCACCAGCAGAGATCATTCGCCCCAGCATTTT. The V and J genes are TRBV15 and TRBJ1-5; D is unresolved. The length of the CDR3 is 12 residues. Looked up from germline, CDR1 is LNHNV and CDR2 is YYDKDF (reference sequence). V was shortened by 0 bases and J by 9 bases, with 6 bases between the two germline ends.

This clone was counted a few times. The CDR3 loop reads CASSLALVSNQPQHF. CDR3 DNA sequence: TGTGCCAGCAGCTTAGCGCTTGTAAGCAATCAGCCCCAGCATTTT. This rearrangement joins TRBV7-2 to TRBJ1-5; D is ambiguous. Germline V gene sequence: CDR1 SGHTA, CDR2 FQGNSA. The V gene lost 0 bases and the J gene lost 1 base, with 7 bases spanning the gap. The CDR3 consists of 15 residues.

The CDR3 protein is CASSLGQGNTIYF. The CDR3 coding sequence is TGTGCCAGCAGCCTTGGACAGGGAAACACCATATATTTT. V usage is TRBV7-9 and J usage is TRBJ1-3; maybe TRBD1 (6 bases). V was cut by 5 bases and J by 4 bases, with 9 bases left in between. Germline CDR1 reads SEHNR; CDR2 reads FQNEAQ (reference sequence). The CDR3 has 13 amino acids.